This T cell receptor beta chain derives from a study of T cell responses to AZD1222 COVID-19 vaccine. The protocol was immunoSEQ multiplex PCR, while the TCRdb copy is restricted to in-frame clones and leaves out a portion. This table holds roughly 100,000 clones, roughly 80% found once. Trimming cost V 4 bases and J 7 bases; bases outside gene matches: 10. The germline gives CDR1 LGHDT, CDR2 YNNKEL (reference sequence). This CDR3 is 15 amino acids long. A word on this clone: What it binds is unknown.

Study findings and constraints: In all cases, repertoires were sampled only after the peak T cell response. Seropositive status at baseline applied to only 5 or 6 AZD1222 recipients. Recipients of two AZD1222 doses showed rising Spike-specific TCR breadth and depth. Among the donors, most were white British and more were female, and clonal diversity was possibly underestimated.

V gene TRBV3-1 (or the pseudogene TRBV3-2) combines with J gene TRBJ2-1; TRBD1 matches at 7 bases. This clonotype was obtained from an adult in good health. This sample comprised peripheral blood, obtained on day 0 of AZD1222 vaccination. The CDR3 nucleotides read TGTGCCAGCAGCCGGCGACAGGGCAATGGGAATGAGCAGTTCTTC. Protein: CASSRRQGNGNEQFF.